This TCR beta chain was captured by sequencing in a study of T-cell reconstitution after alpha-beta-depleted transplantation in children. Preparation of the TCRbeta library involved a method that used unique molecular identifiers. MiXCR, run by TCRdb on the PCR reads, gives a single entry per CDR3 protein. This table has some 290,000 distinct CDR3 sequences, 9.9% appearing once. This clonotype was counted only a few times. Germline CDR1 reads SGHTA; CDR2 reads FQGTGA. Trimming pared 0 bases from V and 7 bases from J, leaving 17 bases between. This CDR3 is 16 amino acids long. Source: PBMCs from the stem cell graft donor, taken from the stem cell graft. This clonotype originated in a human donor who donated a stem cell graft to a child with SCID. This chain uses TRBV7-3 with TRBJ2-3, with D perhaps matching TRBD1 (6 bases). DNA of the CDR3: TGTGCCAGCAGCTTAACGTTTCGAGCAGGGGACAATACGCAGTATTTT. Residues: CASSLTFRAGDNTQYF.